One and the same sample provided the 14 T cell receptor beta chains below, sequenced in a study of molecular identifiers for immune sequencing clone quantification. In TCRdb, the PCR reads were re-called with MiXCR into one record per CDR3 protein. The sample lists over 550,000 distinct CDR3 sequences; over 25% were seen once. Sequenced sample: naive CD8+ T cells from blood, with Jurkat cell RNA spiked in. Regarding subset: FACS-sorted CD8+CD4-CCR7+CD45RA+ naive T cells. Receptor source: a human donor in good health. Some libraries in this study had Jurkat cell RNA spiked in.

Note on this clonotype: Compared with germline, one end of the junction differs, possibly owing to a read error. The CDR3 loop reads CASSQDRAGGYKEQFF. CDR3 nucleotides: TGCGCCAGCAGCCAAGATCGAGCGGGGGGGTACAAGGAGCAGTTCTTC. The chain uses TRBV4-3 and TRBJ2-1, with 10 bases matching TRBD2. CDR1 and CDR2 (germline): LGHNA, YSLEER. The CDR3 loop spans 16 amino acids.

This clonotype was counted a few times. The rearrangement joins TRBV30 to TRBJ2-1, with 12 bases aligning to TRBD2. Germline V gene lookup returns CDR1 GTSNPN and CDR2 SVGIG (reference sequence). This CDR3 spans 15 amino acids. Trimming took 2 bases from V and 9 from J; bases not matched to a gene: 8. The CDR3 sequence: CAWSLTSGGFFEQFF. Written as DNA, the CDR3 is TGTGCCTGGAGTCTCACTAGCGGGGGGTTCTTTGAGCAGTTCTTC. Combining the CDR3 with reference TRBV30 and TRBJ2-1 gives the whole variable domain SQTIHQWPATLVQPVGSPLSLECTVEGTSNPNLYWYRQAAGRGLQLLFYSVGIGQISSEVPQNLSASRPQDRQFILSSKKLLLSDSGFYLCAWSLTSGGFFEQFFGPGTRLTVL.

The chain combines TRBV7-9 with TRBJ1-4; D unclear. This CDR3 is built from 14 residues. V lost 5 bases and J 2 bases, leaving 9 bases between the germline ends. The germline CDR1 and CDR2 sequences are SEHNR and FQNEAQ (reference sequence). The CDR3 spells CASSRMNTNEKLFF. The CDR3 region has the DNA TGTGCCAGCAGCCGGATGAATACTAATGAAAAACTGTTTTTT.

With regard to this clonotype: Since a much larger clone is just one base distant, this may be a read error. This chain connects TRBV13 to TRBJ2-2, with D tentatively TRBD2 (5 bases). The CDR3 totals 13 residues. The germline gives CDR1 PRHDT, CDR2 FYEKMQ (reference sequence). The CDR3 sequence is CASSLGVTGELVF. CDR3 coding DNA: TGTGCCAGCAGCTTAGGCGTCACCGGGGAGCTGGTTTTT.

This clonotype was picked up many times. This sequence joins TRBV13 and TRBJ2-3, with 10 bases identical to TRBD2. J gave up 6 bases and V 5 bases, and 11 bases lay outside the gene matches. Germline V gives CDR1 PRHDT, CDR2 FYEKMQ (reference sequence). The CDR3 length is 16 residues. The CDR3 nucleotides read TGTGCCAGCAGCCCGGAAGAAGCGGGGGGGCATGATACGCAGTATTTT. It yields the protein CASSPEEAGGHDTQYF.

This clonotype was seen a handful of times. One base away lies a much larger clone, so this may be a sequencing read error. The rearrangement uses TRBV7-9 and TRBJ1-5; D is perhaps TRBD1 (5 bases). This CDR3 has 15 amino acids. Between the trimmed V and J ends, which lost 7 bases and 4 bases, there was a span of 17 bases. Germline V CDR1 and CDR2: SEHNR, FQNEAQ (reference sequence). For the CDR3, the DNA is TGTGCCAGCAACCCCGTTGGGGGTTATAATCAGCCCCAGCATTTT. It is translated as CASNPVGGYNQPQHF.

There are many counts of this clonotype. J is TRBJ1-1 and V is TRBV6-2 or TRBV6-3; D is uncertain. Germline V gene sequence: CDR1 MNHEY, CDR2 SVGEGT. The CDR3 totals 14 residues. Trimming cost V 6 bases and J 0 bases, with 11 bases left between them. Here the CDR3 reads CASRPQALNTEAFF. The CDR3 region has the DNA TGTGCCAGCAGACCCCAGGCCCTGAACACTGAAGCTTTCTTT.

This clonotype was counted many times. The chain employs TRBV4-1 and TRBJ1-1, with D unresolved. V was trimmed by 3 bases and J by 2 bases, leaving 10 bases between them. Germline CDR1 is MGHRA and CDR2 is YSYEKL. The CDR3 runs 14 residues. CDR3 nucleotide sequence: TGCGCCAGCAGCCATATATTGCAAAACACTGAAGCTTTCTTT. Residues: CASSHILQNTEAFF.

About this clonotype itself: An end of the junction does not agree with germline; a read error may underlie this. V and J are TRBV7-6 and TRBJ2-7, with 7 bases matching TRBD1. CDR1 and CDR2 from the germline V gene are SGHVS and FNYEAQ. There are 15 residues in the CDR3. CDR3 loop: CASSLFSGRGYGQYF. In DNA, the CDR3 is TGTGCCAGCAGCTTATTCTCCGGCAGGGGGTACGGGCAGTACTTC.

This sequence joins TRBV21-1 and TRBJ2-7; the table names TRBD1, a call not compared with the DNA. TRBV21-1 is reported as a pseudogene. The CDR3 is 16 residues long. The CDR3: CASSTSDRGLSYEQYF. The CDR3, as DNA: TGTGCCAGCAGCACCTCCGACAGGGGTCTCTCCTACGAGCAGTACTTC.

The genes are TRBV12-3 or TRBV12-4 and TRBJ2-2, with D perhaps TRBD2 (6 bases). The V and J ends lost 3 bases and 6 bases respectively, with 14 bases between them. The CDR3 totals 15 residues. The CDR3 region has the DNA TGTGCCAGCAGTTTGAGTCGGGGGATGGCCGGGGAGCTGTTTTTT. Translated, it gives CASSLSRGMAGELFF.

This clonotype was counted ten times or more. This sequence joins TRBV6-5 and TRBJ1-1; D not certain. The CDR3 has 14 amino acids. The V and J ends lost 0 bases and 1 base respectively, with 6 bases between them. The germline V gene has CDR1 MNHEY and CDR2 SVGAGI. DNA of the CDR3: TGTGCCAGCAGTTACTCACGGCGGAACACTGAAGCTTTCTTT. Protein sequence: CASSYSRRNTEAFF.

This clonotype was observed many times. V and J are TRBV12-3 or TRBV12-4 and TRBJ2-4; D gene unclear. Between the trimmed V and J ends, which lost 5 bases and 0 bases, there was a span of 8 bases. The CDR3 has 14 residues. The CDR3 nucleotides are TGTGCCAGCAGTCTAAGCTTAGCCAAAAACATTCAGTACTTC. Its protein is CASSLSLAKNIQYF.

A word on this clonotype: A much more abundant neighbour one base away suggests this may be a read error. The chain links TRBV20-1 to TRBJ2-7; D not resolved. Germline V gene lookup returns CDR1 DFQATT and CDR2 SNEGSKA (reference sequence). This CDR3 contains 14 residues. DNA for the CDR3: TGCAGTGCTAGAGACAGCGTGATACCCTACGAGCAGAACTTC. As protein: CSARDSVIPYEQNF.